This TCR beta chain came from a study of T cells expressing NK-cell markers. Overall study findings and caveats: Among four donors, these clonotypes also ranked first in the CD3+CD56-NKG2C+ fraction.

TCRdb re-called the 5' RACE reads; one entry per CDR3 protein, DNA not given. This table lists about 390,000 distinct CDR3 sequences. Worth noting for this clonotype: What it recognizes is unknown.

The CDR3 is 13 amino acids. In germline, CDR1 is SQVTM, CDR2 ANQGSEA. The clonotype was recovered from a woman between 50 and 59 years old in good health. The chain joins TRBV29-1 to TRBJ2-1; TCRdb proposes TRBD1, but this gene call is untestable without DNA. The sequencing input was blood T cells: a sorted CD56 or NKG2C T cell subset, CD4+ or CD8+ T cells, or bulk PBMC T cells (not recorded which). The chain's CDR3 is CSVVGEQYNEQFF.